This TCR beta chain was identified during a study of control samples from healthy donors and cancer patients. The germline V gene encodes CDR1 SQVTM and CDR2 ANQGSEA. The CDR3 contains 14 residues. The J segment lost 7 bases and the V segment lost 4 bases, leaving 9 bases of the junction unmatched. Repertoires were generated with immunoSEQ multiplex PCR, while TCRdb's copy carries only in-frame clones and drops some. In the table there are some 150,000 clones, approximately 93% of which are singletons. This TCR came from a man aged 45-60 years in good health. The material sequenced was blood. The chain recombines TRBV29-1 with TRBJ2-1, with TRBD1 identical over 8 bases. CDR3 DNA: TGCAGCGTTGGAGGACAGGGTGGGTATAATGAGCAGTTCTTC. The encoded protein is CSVGGQGGYNEQFF.